These 8 T cell receptor beta chains were sequenced from one sample in a study of beta chain features in type 1 diabetes. Every bit of the isolated RNA underwent reverse transcription, so sequencing read expressed TCRB transcripts. The protocol was immunoSEQ multiplex PCR, while the TCRdb copy is restricted to in-frame clones and leaves out a portion. The sample consists of 400,000 to 500,000 clones, approximately 15% of them appearing once. Specimen: naive CD4+ T cells from blood. All receptors come from a man aged 25-45 years in good health.

This clone appeared a few times. This sequence joins TRBV27 and TRBJ2-7, with 8 bases aligning to TRBD1. V was clipped by 7 bases and J by 5 bases; unmatched bases: 1. CDR1 is MNHEY and CDR2 is SMNVEV in the germline V gene (reference sequence). CDR3 length: 11 residues. As DNA, the CDR3 is TGTGCCAGCACAGGGGGCCACGAGCAGTACTTC. This translates into CASTGGHEQYF.

The chain couples TRBV7-9 to TRBJ2-6; D is possibly TRBD2 (6 bases). Trimming removed 11 bases from V and 0 bases from J, with 14 bases in between. The CDR3 sequence is 15 residues long. Germline assignment: CDR1 SEHNR and CDR2 FQNEAQ (reference sequence). The CDR3 protein is CAPSAGSSGANVLTF. The DNA for the CDR3 is TGTGCCCCATCGGCGGGGTCCTCTGGGGCCAACGTCCTGACTTTC.

This clone was detected a few times. The chain links TRBV12-5 to TRBJ1-2; D not resolved. The CDR3 loop spans 15 amino acids. CDR1 is LGHNT, CDR2 FRNRAP, per germline. V lost 2 bases to trimming and J lost 9 bases, with 19 bases between them. CDR3 protein: CASGLPGQALTSYTF. In nucleotides, the CDR3 is TGTGCTAGTGGTTTGCCAGGCCAGGCCCTAACGAGCTACACCTTC.

The genes are TRBV6-6 and TRBJ2-7; D gene unclear. V was pared by 5 bases and J by 4 bases, with 6 bases between. Germline CDR1 and CDR2: MNHNY and SVGAGI (reference sequence). This CDR3 is built from 11 residues. The CDR3 DNA follows: TGTGCCAGCAGTCCCCAATACGAGCAGTACTTC. It yields the protein CASSPQYEQYF.

This clone has a handful of counts. The chain uses TRBV19 and TRBJ1-1, with 8 nucleotides matching TRBD1. The CDR3 is made up of 14 amino acids. CDR1 and CDR2 (germline): LNHDA, SQIVND (reference sequence). The V gene end was trimmed by 1 base and the J gene end by 4 bases; junction bases not matched to a gene: 2. For the CDR3, the DNA is TGTGCCAGTAGTATAGGCAGGGGGCCCACTGAAGCTTTCTTT. This translates into CASSIGRGPTEAFF. Drawing the rest from reference TRBV19 and TRBJ1-1, the complete variable domain is DGGITQSPKYLFRKEGQNVTLSCEQNLNHDAMYWYRQDPGQGLRLIYYSQIVNDFQKGDIAEGYSVSREKKESFPLTVTSAQKNPTAFYLCASSIGRGPTEAFFGQGTRLTVV.

V usage is TRBV21-1 and J usage is TRBJ2-7; no DNA check was done on the table's D call, TRBD2. TRBV21-1 is a pseudogene locus. This CDR3 region has 17 residues. In DNA form, the CDR3 reads TGTGCCAGCAGCAAATCAGCGGTCAGCGGGACCCCCTACGAGCAGTACGTC. Translation: CASSKSAVSGTPYEQYV.

The CDR3 sequence is CSASSPGEQYF. The CDR3 DNA reads as TGCAGTGCTAGTTCCCCCGGCGAGCAGTACTTC. The chain couples TRBV20-1 to TRBJ2-7; D gene unclear. In germline, CDR1 is DFQATT, CDR2 SNEGSKA (reference sequence). Trimming removed 3 bases from V and 6 bases from J, with 9 bases in between. This CDR3 is built from 11 residues.

The V and J genes are TRBV6-1 and TRBJ2-7; maybe TRBD1 (6 bases). V shed 6 bases and J shed 11 bases, with 23 bases lying between them. CDR1 and CDR2 from the germline V gene are MNHNS and SASEGT. CDR3 length equals 14 residues. CDR3 in DNA: TGTGCCAGCAGCCGGACAGAAAACCCCTTACGGGAGTACGTC. Residues: CASSRTENPLREYV.